This note documents a single TCR beta chain sequence. Antigen: not known. This entry belongs to a study of CXCR3-negative and CXCR3-positive naive CD8 T cells. Regarding the study as a whole: For CXCR3-positive naive cells, TRB CDR3s were more hydrophobic than those of CXCR3-negative naive cells.

The CDR3 runs to 15 residues. CDR1 and CDR2 from the germline V gene are SGHDN and FVKESK. Libraries of TRB cDNA were made by 5' RACE and carried UMIs. One entry per CDR3 protein, without DNA, is what TCRdb gives after re-calling the 5' RACE reads. This sample's table has under 85,000 distinct CDR3 sequences. The rearrangement links TRBV14 to TRBJ2-7. Sequenced material: naive CXCR3+ CD8+ T cells from blood. As for subset: CD45RO-CCR7+CD27+CD95- naive CD8+ T cells expressing CXCR3 (TNR3+). The clonotype was recovered from a human donor in good health. Some clones in this sample may be carry-over from other donors' samples. CDR3 in amino acids: CASSQVRGGSYEQHF.